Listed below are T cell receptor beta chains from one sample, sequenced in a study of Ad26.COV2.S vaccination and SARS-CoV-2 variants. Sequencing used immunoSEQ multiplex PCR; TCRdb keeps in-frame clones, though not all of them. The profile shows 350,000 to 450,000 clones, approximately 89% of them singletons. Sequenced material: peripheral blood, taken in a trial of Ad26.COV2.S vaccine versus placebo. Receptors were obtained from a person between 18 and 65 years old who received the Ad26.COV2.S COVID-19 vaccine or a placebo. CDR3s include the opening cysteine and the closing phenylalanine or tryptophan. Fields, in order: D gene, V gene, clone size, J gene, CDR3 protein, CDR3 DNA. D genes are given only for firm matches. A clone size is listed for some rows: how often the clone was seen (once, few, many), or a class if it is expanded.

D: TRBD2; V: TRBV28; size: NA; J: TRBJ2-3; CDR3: CASSFWASGDTDTQYF; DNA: TGTGCCAGCAGTTTTTGGGCTAGCGGGGACACAGATACGCAGTATTTT
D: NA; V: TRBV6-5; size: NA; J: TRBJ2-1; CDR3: CASTHRRGTYNEQFF; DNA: TGTGCCAGCACCCATCGGAGAGGGACCTACAATGAGCAGTTCTTC
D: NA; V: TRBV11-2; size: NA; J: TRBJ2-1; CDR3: CASSLDAGPSYNEQFF; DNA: TGTGCCAGCAGCTTAGACGCGGGTCCCTCCTACAATGAGCAGTTCTTC
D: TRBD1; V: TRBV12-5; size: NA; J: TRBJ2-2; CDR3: CASGLLRDRNTGELFF; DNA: TGTGCTAGTGGTTTGCTCCGGGACAGGAACACCGGGGAGCTGTTTTTT
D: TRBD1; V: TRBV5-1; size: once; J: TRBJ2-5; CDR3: CASSPGDRARGTQYF; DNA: TGCGCCAGCAGCCCCGGGGACAGGGCTAGAGGGACCCAGTACTTC
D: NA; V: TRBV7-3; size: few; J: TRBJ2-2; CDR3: CASSSTGTSGELFF; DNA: TGTGCCAGCAGCTCAACCGGGACATCTGGGGAGCTGTTTTTT
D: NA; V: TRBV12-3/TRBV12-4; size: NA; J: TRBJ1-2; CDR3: CASSRLGGVGYTF; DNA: TGTGCCAGCAGTCGGCTCGGGGGGGTCGGCTACACCTTC
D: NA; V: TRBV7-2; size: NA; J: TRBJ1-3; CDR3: CASSFLGEGSNTIYF; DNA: TGTGCCAGCAGCTTCCTAGGGGAGGGTTCGAACACCATATATTTT
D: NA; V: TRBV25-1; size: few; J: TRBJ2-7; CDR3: CASSQGYEQYF; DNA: TGTGCCAGCTCACAGGGCTACGAGCAGTACTTC
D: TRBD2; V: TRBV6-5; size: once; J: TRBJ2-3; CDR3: CASSYDLAGGTDTQYF; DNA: TGTGCCAGCAGTTACGATCTAGCGGGAGGAACAGATACGCAGTATTTT
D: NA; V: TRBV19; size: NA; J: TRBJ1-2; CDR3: CASSIAGAQTYGYTF; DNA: TGTGCCAGTAGTATAGCAGGGGCGCAAACTTATGGCTACACCTTC